A selection of T cell receptor beta chains follows, all from one sample in a study of blood T cell repertoires in COVID-19. Using immunoSEQ multiplex PCR, the repertoire was profiled, and TCRdb retains in-frame clones only, with some absent. The data contain 220,000 or so clones, about four fifths of them singletons. The sequenced sample consisted of peripheral blood. These receptors all come from an elderly woman with acute or convalescent COVID-19. Each CDR3 is given with its conserved first and last residue. D genes are given only for firm matches. Not every row has a clone size; where given, it reads once, few, many or a size class.

>TRBD1|TRBJ1-1|TRBV6-5|NA
TGTGCCAGCAGTTACGGGACAGAAAACACTGAAGCTTTCTTT
CASSYGTENTEAFF
>TRBD1|TRBJ1-1|TRBV7-2|NA
TGTGCCACTGGGACAGCTCCTATGGGGACTGAAGCTTTCTTT
CATGTAPMGTEAFF
>NA|TRBJ1-5|TRBV7-2|NA
TGTGCCAGCAGCTTAGGCGGGGCCGGATTGAATCAGCCCCAGCATTTT
CASSLGGAGLNQPQHF
>NA|TRBJ1-4|TRBV7-6|NA
TGTGCCAGCAGCCGGGGGGGTTTGTCAACTAATGAAAAACTGTTTTTT
CASSRGGLSTNEKLFF
>TRBD1|TRBJ2-1|TRBV7-3|NA
TGTGCCAGCAGCTTAGACCCGGGACAGGGTAATGAGCAGTTCTTC
CASSLDPGQGNEQFF
>NA|TRBJ1-1|TRBV24-1|NA
TGTGCCACCAGTGATTTTCTCTTCACCGGGGCTTTCTTT
CATSDFLFTGAFF
>NA|TRBJ2-3|TRBV28|NA
TGTGCCAGCAGTTTAGGTTTGGCTTCCCGAGGAGATACGCAGTATTTT
CASSLGLASRGDTQYF
>NA|TRBJ2-1|TRBV7-9|NA
TGTGCCAGCAGCTTAGACGGGTACGAGCAGTTCTTC
CASSLDGYEQFF
>TRBD1|TRBJ1-3|TRBV5-8|once
TGTGCCAGCAGCTTGGTGACAGGGGCTGGAAACACCATATATTTT
CASSLVTGAGNTIYF
>NA|TRBJ2-1|TRBV6-2/TRBV6-3|NA
TGTGCCAGCAGCCTACTTATCGGCTCCTACAATGAGCAGTTCTTC
CASSLLIGSYNEQFF
>NA|TRBJ2-2|TRBV5-1|NA
TGCGCCAGCAGCTTCGGGAGGAACACCGGGGAGCTGTTTTTT
CASSFGRNTGELFF
>NA|TRBJ2-5|TRBV19|NA
TGTGCCAGTAGTACCACGGACACGAAAGAGACCCAGTACTTC
CASSTTDTKETQYF
>NA|TRBJ1-3|TRBV27|NA
TGTGCCAGCAGCCCCGACAGGTTCTCTGGAAACACCATATATTTT
CASSPDRFSGNTIYF
>TRBD1|TRBJ1-2|TRBV25-1|NA
TGTGCCAGCAGTGAATCGGGACAGGCCTATGGCTACACCTTC
CASSESGQAYGYTF